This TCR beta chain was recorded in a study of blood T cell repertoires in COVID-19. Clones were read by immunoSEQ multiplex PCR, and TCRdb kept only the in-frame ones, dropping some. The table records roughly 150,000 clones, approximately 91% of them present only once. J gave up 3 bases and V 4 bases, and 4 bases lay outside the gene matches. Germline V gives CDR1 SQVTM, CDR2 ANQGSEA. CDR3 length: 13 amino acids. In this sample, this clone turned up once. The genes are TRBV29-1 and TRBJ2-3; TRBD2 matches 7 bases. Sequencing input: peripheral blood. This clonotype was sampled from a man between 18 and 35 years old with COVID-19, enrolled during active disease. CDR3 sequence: CSVVGGSTDTQYF. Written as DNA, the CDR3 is TGCAGCGTTGTTGGCGGGAGTACAGATACGCAGTATTTT.